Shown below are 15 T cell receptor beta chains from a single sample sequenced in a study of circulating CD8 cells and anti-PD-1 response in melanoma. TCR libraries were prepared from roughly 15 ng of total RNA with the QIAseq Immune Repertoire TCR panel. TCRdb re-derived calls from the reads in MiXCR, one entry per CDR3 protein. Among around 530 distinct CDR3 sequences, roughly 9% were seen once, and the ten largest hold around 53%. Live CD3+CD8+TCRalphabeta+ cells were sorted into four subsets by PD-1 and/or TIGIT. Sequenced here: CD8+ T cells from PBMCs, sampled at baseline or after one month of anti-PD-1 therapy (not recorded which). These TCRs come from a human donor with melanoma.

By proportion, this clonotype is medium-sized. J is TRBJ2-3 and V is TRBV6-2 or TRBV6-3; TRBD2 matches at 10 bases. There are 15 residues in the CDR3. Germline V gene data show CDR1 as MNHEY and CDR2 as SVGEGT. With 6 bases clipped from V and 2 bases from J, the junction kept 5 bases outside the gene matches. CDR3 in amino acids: CASSESGGATDTQYF. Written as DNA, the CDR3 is TGTGCCAGCAGCGAAAGCGGGGGGGCCACAGATACGCAGTATTTT.

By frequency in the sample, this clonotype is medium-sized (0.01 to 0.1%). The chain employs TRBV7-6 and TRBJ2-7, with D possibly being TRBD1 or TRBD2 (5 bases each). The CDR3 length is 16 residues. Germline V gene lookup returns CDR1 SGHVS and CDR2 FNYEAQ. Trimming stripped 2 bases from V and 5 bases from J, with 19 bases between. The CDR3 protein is CASSLWGSPPLNEQYF. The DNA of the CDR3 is TGTGCCAGCAGCTTATGGGGGTCTCCCCCCCTAAACGAGCAGTACTTC.

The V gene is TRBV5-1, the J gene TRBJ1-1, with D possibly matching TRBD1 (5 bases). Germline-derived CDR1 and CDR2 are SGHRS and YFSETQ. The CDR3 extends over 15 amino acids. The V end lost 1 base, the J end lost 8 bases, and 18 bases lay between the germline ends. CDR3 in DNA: TGCGCCAGCAGCTTGTCCGAAGTTTGGGCAGGGGAAGCTTTCTTT. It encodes CASSLSEVWAGEAFF. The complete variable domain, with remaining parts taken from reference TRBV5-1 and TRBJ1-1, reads KAGVTQTPRYLIKTRGQQVTLSCSPISGHRSVSWYQQTPGQGLQFLFEYFSETQRNKGNFPGRFSGRQFSNSRSEMNVSTLELGDSALYLCASSLSEVWAGEAFFGQGTRLTVV.

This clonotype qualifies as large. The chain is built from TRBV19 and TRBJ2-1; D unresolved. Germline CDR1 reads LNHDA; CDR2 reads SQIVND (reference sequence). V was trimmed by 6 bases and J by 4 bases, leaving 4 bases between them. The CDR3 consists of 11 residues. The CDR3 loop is CASSTYNEQFF. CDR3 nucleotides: TGTGCCAGTAGCACATACAATGAGCAGTTCTTC.

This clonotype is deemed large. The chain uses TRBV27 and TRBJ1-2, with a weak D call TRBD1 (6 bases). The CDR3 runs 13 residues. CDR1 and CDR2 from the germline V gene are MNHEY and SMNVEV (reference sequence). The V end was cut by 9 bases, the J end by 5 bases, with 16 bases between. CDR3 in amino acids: CARPFQGLYGYTF. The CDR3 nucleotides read TGTGCCAGACCTTTTCAGGGGTTGTATGGCTACACCTTC.

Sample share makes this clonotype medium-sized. CDR3 DNA sequence: TGCAGCGTCCCACAGAACACCGGGGAGCTGTTTTTT. This gives the protein CSVPQNTGELFF. The genes are TRBV29-1 and TRBJ2-2; D unclear. The V gene's germline CDR1 is SQVTM and CDR2 ANQGSEA. CDR3 length equals 12 residues. The germline V and J ends were trimmed by 6 bases and 1 base, with 6 bases remaining between them.

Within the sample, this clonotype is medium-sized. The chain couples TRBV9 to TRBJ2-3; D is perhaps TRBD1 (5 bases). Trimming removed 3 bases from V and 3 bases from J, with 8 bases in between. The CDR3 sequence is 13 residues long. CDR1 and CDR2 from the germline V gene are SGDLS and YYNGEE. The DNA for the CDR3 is TGTGCCAGCAGCGCGGCAGGGACAGATACGCAGTATTTT. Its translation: CASSAAGTDTQYF.

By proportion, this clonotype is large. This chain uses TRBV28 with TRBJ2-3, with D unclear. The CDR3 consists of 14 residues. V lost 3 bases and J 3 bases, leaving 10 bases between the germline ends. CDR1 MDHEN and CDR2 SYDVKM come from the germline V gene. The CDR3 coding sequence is TGTGCCAGCAGTTTTCTGTTGGGGACAGATACGCAGTATTTT. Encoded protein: CASSFLLGTDTQYF.

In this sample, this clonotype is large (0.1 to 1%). The CDR3 sequence: CASSTRTAPGTDTQYF. CDR3 DNA sequence: TGTGCCAGCAGCACCAGGACGGCTCCTGGCACAGATACGCAGTATTTT. The chain couples TRBV7-9 to TRBJ2-3; D is unclear. The CDR3 runs to 16 residues. Per the germline V gene, CDR1 is SEHNR and CDR2 is FQNEAQ (reference sequence). Trimming stripped 5 bases from V and 1 base from J, with 16 bases between.

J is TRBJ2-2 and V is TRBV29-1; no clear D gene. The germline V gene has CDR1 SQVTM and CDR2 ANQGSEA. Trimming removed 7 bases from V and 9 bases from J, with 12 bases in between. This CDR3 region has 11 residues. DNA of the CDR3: TGCAGCGGCTATTTGGAAAGGGAGCTGTTTTTT. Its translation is CSGYLERELFF.

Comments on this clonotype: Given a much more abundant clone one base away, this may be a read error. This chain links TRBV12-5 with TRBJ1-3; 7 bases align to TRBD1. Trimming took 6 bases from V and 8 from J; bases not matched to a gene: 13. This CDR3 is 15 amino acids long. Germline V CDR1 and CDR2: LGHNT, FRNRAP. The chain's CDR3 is CASGTTGTEEDTIYF. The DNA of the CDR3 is TGTGCTAGTGGGACAACCGGGACAGAGGAGGACACCATATATTTT.

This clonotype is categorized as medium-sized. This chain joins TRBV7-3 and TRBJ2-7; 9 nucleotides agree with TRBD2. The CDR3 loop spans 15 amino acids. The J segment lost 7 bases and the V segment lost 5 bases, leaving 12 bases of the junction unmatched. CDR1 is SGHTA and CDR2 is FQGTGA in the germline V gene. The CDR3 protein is CASSPGAASGEEQYF. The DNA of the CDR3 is TGTGCCAGCAGCCCGGGGGCCGCTAGCGGGGAAGAGCAGTACTTC.

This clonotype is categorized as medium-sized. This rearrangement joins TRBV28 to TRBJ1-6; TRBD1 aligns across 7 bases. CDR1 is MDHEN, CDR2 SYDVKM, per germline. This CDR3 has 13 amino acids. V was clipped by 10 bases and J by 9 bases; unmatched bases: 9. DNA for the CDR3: TGTGCCATCAGACAGGGTTGGGGTTCACCCCTCCACTTT. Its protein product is CAIRQGWGSPLHF.

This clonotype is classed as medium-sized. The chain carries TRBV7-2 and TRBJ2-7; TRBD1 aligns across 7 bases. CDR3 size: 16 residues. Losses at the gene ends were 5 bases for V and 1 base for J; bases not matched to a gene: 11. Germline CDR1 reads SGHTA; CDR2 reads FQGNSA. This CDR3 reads CASSAPTGTLSYEQYF. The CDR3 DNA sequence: TGTGCCAGCAGCGCCCCGACAGGGACACTTTCCTACGAGCAGTACTTC. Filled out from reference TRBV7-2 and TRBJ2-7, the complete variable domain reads GAGVSQSPSNKVTEKGKDVELRCDPISGHTALYWYRQSLGQGLEFLIYFQGNSAPDKSGLPSDRFSAERTGGSVSTLTIQRTQQEDSAVYLCASSAPTGTLSYEQYFGPGTRLTVT.

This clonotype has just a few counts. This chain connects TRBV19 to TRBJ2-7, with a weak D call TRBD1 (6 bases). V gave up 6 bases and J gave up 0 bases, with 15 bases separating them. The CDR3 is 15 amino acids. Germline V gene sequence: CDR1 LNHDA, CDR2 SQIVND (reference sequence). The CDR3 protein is CASRERDTLSYEQYF. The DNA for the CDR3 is TGTGCCAGTAGGGAAAGGGACACTCTCTCCTACGAGCAGTACTTC.